The 14 T cell receptor beta chains below all came from one sample that was sequenced in a study of blood T cell repertoires in COVID-19. The table came from immunoSEQ multiplex PCR; TCRdb's copy has only in-frame clones and leaves some out. The sample lists roughly 150,000 clones, approximately 80% occurring once. Sequenced material: peripheral blood. These receptors came from a man aged 55 to 70 with acute or convalescent COVID-19.

The chain couples TRBV6-5 to TRBJ1-1; a weak D match, TRBD1 (5 bases). Germline V gene lookup returns CDR1 MNHEY and CDR2 SVGAGI. This CDR3 region has 13 residues. Trimming stripped 6 bases from V and 3 bases from J, with 11 bases between. The CDR3 loop reads CASSETGDTEAFF. CDR3 sequence (DNA): TGTGCCAGCAGCGAGACGGGGGACACTGAAGCTTTCTTT.

The rearrangement joins TRBV7-8 to TRBJ1-1; possible D gene TRBD1, 5 bases. V was cut by 5 bases and J by 8 bases, with 24 bases left in between. Germline V gene data show CDR1 as SGHVS and CDR2 as FQNEAQ. The CDR3 consists of 16 residues. CDR3 residues: CASSPRGGVLGGEAFF. CDR3 coding DNA: TGTGCCAGCAGCCCCCGCGGGGGGGTGCTTGGAGGGGAAGCTTTCTTT. Based on the CDR3 plus reference TRBV7-8 and TRBJ1-1, the full variable domain is GAGVSQSPRYKVAKRGQDVALRCDPISGHVSLFWYQQALGQGPEFLTYFQNEAQLDKSGLPSDRFFAERPEGSVSTLKIQRTQQEDSAVYLCASSPRGGVLGGEAFFGQGTRLTVV.

This clone has just one count. This same CDR3 is encoded by further DNA sequences in the sample. The rearrangement joins TRBV27 to TRBJ1-1; maybe TRBD1 (6 bases). Germline V lookup: CDR1 MNHEY, CDR2 SMNVEV (reference sequence). CDR3 length equals 13 residues. V dropped 1 base and J dropped 4 bases, with 7 bases sitting between them. DNA for the CDR3: TGTGCCAGCAGTTTATTCAGGGGCACTGAAGCTTTCTTT. Amino acids: CASSLFRGTEAFF.

This rearrangement joins TRBV9 to TRBJ2-2, with D perhaps matching TRBD1 (6 bases). V dropped 4 bases and J dropped 4 bases, with 17 bases sitting between them. The length of the CDR3 is 16 residues. Germline V lookup: CDR1 SGDLS, CDR2 YYNGEE. CDR3 in DNA: TGTGCCAGCAGCACCCGACAGGTGGGCTTCACCGGGGAGCTGTTTTTT. This sequence encodes CASSTRQVGFTGELFF. Full variable domain (missing parts from reference TRBV9 and TRBJ2-2): DSGVTQTPKHLITATGQRVTLRCSPRSGDLSVYWYQQSLDQGLQFLIQYYNGEERAKGNILERFSAQQFPDLHSELNLSSLELGDSALYFCASSTRQVGFTGELFFGEGSRLTVL.

The chain is built from TRBV10-3 and TRBJ2-7, with D hard to call. The CDR3 is made up of 15 amino acids. Germline CDR1 and CDR2: ENHRY and SYGVKD. Trimming removed 6 bases at V and 1 base at J, with 16 bases between. CDR3: CAISPGSLSSYEQYF. The CDR3 DNA sequence: TGTGCCATCAGCCCCGGGTCACTTTCTTCCTACGAGCAGTACTTC.

The chain employs TRBV4-2 and TRBJ2-3; 13 bases are shared with TRBD2. Trimming took 0 bases from V and 6 from J; bases not matched to a gene: 3. Germline CDR1 and CDR2: LGHNA and YNFKEQ. CDR3 length: 16 amino acids. The CDR3 DNA is TGTGCCAGCAGCCAAGATAGGACTAGCGGGAGTGATACGCAGTATTTT. Its translation is CASSQDRTSGSDTQYF.

The CDR3 loop is CASSLRQSNSGANVLTF. CDR3 bases: TGTGCCAGCAGCTTAAGACAGTCCAACTCTGGGGCCAACGTCCTGACTTTC. The V call is TRBV7-2, the J call TRBJ2-6, with D possibly matching TRBD1 (5 bases). The CDR3 length is 17 residues. The germline V and J ends were trimmed by 2 bases and 0 bases, with 11 bases remaining between them. CDR1 and CDR2 from the germline V gene are SGHTA and FQGNSA.

The chain employs TRBV18 and TRBJ2-5, with TRBD1 identical over 7 bases. V lost 2 bases and J lost 5; bases outside the gene matches: 8. Germline CDR1 KGHSH, CDR2 LQKENI. The CDR3 length is 15 residues. The CDR3 loop reads CASSPGLQGTETQYF. CDR3 in DNA: TGTGCCAGCTCACCAGGTTTACAGGGGACGGAGACCCAGTACTTC.

The rearrangement links TRBV5-4 to TRBJ2-1; 7 bases are a match to TRBD1. V dropped 4 bases and J dropped 11; count of bases not matched to a gene: 6. This CDR3 is 12 amino acids long. Germline CDR1 reads SGHNT; CDR2 reads YYREEE (reference sequence). Here the CDR3 reads CASSVRQGQQFF. CDR3 in DNA: TGTGCCAGCAGCGTACGACAGGGCCAGCAGTTCTTC.

The chain carries TRBV4-3 and TRBJ1-5, with 8 bases fitting TRBD1. V trimming: 0 bases; J trimming: 3 bases; junction bases outside the gene matches: 4. Per germline, CDR1 LGHNA and CDR2 YSLEER. There are 16 residues in the CDR3. CDR3 sequence reads: CASSQDATGVNQPQHF. CDR3 DNA: TGCGCCAGCAGCCAAGATGCGACAGGGGTCAATCAGCCCCAGCATTTT.

This clone came up many times. The rearrangement links TRBV2 to TRBJ1-5; 11 bases fit TRBD1. This CDR3 contains 15 residues. Germline values: CDR1 SNHLY, CDR2 FYNNEI. V gave up 6 bases and J gave up 6 bases; unmatched junction bases: 7. The CDR3, as DNA: TGTGCCAGCAGAAGTGGACAGGGGGCGTCTCAGCCCCAGCATTTT. This sequence encodes CASRSGQGASQPQHF. The entire variable domain, with the rest obtained from reference TRBV2 and TRBJ1-5, is as follows: EPEVTQTPSHQVTQMGQEVILRCVPISNHLYFYWYRQILGQKVEFLVSFYNNEISEKSEIFDDQFSVERPDGSNFTLKIRSTKLEDSAMYFCASRSGQGASQPQHFGDGTRLSIL.

Written as DNA, the CDR3 is TGCGCCAGCAGCTTGGGGACTGTCACACTCGGAGGCTACACCTTC. Its translation: CASSLGTVTLGGYTF. The chain carries TRBV5-1 and TRBJ1-2; D remains ambiguous. This CDR3 contains 15 residues. Germline lookup yields CDR1 SGHRS and CDR2 YFSETQ. V was trimmed by 0 bases and J by 8 bases, leaving 17 bases between them.

This clone was picked up a small number of times. The chain has TRBV2 and TRBJ1-4, with 7 bases lining up with TRBD1. This CDR3 spans 15 amino acids. V lost 6 bases, J lost 6 bases, and 10 bases stayed unmatched. Germline values: CDR1 SNHLY, CDR2 FYNNEI. The CDR3: CASSATGAVDEKLFF. CDR3 bases: TGTGCCAGCAGCGCAACAGGGGCGGTAGATGAAAAACTGTTTTTT. The variable domain in full, with the rest retrieved from reference TRBV2 and TRBJ1-4, is EPEVTQTPSHQVTQMGQEVILRCVPISNHLYFYWYRQILGQKVEFLVSFYNNEISEKSEIFDDQFSVERPDGSNFTLKIRSTKLEDSAMYFCASSATGAVDEKLFFGSGTQLSVL.

The gene calls are TRBV7-2 and TRBJ1-2; tentative D call: TRBD1 (5 bases). CDR1 and CDR2 from the germline V gene are SGHTA and FQGNSA. V was shortened by 1 base and J by 0 bases, with 9 bases between the two germline ends. This CDR3 has 15 residues. The CDR3 is CASSLETVSNYGYTF. The CDR3 bases are TGTGCCAGCAGCTTAGAGACAGTCTCTAACTATGGCTACACCTTC.